The 30 T cell receptor beta chains listed next were all sequenced from one sample in a study of blood T cell repertoires in COVID-19. The protocol was immunoSEQ multiplex PCR, while the TCRdb copy is restricted to in-frame clones and leaves out a portion. The profile shows over 250,000 clones, 75% to 90% of them singletons. The material sequenced was peripheral blood. Every receptor here comes from a woman aged 70-85 years with acute or convalescent COVID-19.

Points on this clone: This same CDR3 is encoded by further DNA sequences in the sample. V is TRBV20-1 and J is TRBJ1-1; a weak D match, TRBD1 (5 bases). The germline V gene has CDR1 DFQATT and CDR2 SNEGSKA (reference sequence). The CDR3 has 11 amino acids. The V end lost 5 bases, the J end lost 1 base, and 5 bases lay between the germline ends. Here the CDR3 reads CSAGANTEAFF. CDR3 coding DNA: TGCAGTGCTGGGGCGAACACTGAAGCTTTCTTT.

V gene TRBV7-9 combines with J gene TRBJ1-2; TRBD1 matches 8 bases. Germline V gives CDR1 SEHNR, CDR2 FQNEAQ (reference sequence). The CDR3 is 14 residues long. The junction had 7 bases not matched to a gene; V was cut back by 6 bases and J by 4 bases. As DNA, the CDR3 is TGTGCCAGCAGGAGGGGACAGGAGGTCTATGGCTACACCTTC. Translated, it gives CASRRGQEVYGYTF.

This chain links TRBV29-1 with TRBJ1-2; a weak D match, TRBD1 (6 bases). The CDR3 loop spans 13 amino acids. CDR1 is SQVTM and CDR2 is ANQGSEA in the germline V gene. Deletions cut 3 bases from V and 2 bases from J, with 10 bases between. CDR3 DNA: TGCAGCGTTGAGTTCGGACAGAACTATGGCTACACCTTC. Translation gives CSVEFGQNYGYTF. Drawing the rest from reference TRBV29-1 and TRBJ1-2, the complete variable domain is SAVISQKPSRDICQRGTSLTIQCQVDSQVTMMFWYRQQPGQSLTLIATANQGSEATYESGFVIDKFPISRPNLTFSTLTVSNMSPEDSSIYLCSVEFGQNYGYTFGSGTRLTVV.

Regarding this clone: Other DNA sequences from this sample encode an identical CDR3 as well. V and J are TRBV7-9 and TRBJ1-6, with D maybe TRBD1 (5 bases). The CDR3 contains 15 residues. CDR1 is SEHNR, CDR2 FQNEAQ, per germline (reference sequence). Deletions cut 5 bases from V and 0 bases from J, with 8 bases between. The DNA for the CDR3 is TGTGCCAGCAGCCGCAGGGACTCCTATAATTCACCCCTCCACTTT. It yields the protein CASSRRDSYNSPLHF.

CDR3 nucleotide sequence: TGTGCCAGCAGTTACGCACAGGGAACTGAAGCTTTCTTT. Translating gives CASSYAQGTEAFF. The V and J genes are TRBV6-6 and TRBJ1-1, with a possible D match to TRBD1 (6 bases). V lost 2 bases and J lost 5, with 9 bases in between. Germline CDR1 MNHNY, CDR2 SVGAGI (reference sequence). This CDR3 region has 13 residues.

This clone was recorded once. The rearrangement links TRBV7-9 to TRBJ1-2; TRBD1 aligns across 7 bases. Germline V gene lookup returns CDR1 SEHNR and CDR2 FQNEAQ (reference sequence). The CDR3 covers 16 residues. Trimming took 2 bases from V and 0 from J; bases not matched to a gene: 6. For the CDR3, the DNA is TGTGCCAGCAGCTTAAAACAGGGGATCTCTAACTATGGCTACACCTTC. Translating it yields CASSLKQGISNYGYTF.

The CDR3 reads CASRPDSTGELFF. In nucleotides, the CDR3 is TGTGCCAGCAGACCTGACAGCACCGGGGAGCTGTTTTTT. This chain joins TRBV28 and TRBJ2-2; perhaps TRBD1 as D (5 bases). Germline V gives CDR1 MDHEN, CDR2 SYDVKM. Trimming cost V 6 bases and J 4 bases, with 9 bases left between them. This CDR3 comprises 13 residues. Looking up the rest from reference TRBV28 and TRBJ2-2 gives the full variable domain: DVKVTQSSRYLVKRTGEKVFLECVQDMDHENMFWYRQDPGLGLRLIYFSYDVKMKEKGDIPEGYSVSREKKERFSLILESASTNQTSMYLCASRPDSTGELFFGEGSRLTVL.

This sequence joins TRBV7-2 and TRBJ1-6; TRBD1 matches 8 bases. The CDR3 has 16 residues. CDR1 and CDR2 from the germline V gene are SGHTA and FQGNSA. V was pared by 0 bases and J by 8 bases, with 6 bases of the junction left unmatched. Written as DNA, the CDR3 is TGTGCCAGCAGCTTAGCGGCAGGGGGCGGTTATTCACCCCTCCACTTT. Translating gives CASSLAAGGGYSPLHF. Full variable domain (missing parts from reference TRBV7-2 and TRBJ1-6): GAGVSQSPSNKVTEKGKDVELRCDPISGHTALYWYRQSLGQGLEFLIYFQGNSAPDKSGLPSDRFSAERTGGSVSTLTIQRTQQEDSAVYLCASSLAAGGGYSPLHFGNGTRLTVT.

The rearrangement links TRBV10-3 to TRBJ2-5, with 8 bases lining up with TRBD2. Trimming cost V 3 bases and J 5 bases; bases outside gene matches: 8. Germline loops: CDR1 ENHRY, CDR2 SYGVKD. The CDR3 consists of 15 residues. The CDR3 coding sequence is TGTGCCATCAGTGACTCCGGGGGGGCAGGGGAGACCCAGTACTTC. The encoded protein is CAISDSGGAGETQYF.

This chain joins TRBV11-1 and TRBJ1-1; D gene unclear. This CDR3 has 13 amino acids. Trimming stripped 3 bases from V and 6 bases from J, with 11 bases between. Looked up from germline, CDR1 is SGHAT and CDR2 is FQDESV (reference sequence). Here the CDR3 reads CASSFQDGAEAFF. As DNA, the CDR3 is TGTGCCAGCAGCTTCCAAGACGGGGCTGAAGCTTTCTTT.

This chain uses TRBV2 with TRBJ1-5; TRBD1 matches at 10 bases. The germline CDR1 and CDR2 sequences are SNHLY and FYNNEI. V lost 7 bases and J lost 4; bases outside the gene matches: 4. This CDR3 is 14 amino acids long. CDR3 loop: CASTLGQGNQPQHF. As DNA, the CDR3 is TGTGCCAGCACCCTGGGACAGGGGAATCAGCCCCAGCATTTT.

The chain has TRBV6-6 and TRBJ1-1; D gene ambiguous. In germline, CDR1 is MNHNY, CDR2 SVGAGI (reference sequence). The CDR3 is 14 amino acids. V was cut by 2 bases and J by 0 bases, with 7 bases left in between. CDR3 sequence: CASSYRQLNTEAFF. The CDR3 DNA sequence: TGTGCCAGCAGTTACCGACAATTGAACACTGAAGCTTTCTTT.

V is TRBV6-2 or TRBV6-3 and J is TRBJ1-5, with a tentative D call TRBD1 (5 bases). The CDR3 runs 20 residues. With 4 bases removed from V and 0 bases from J, the gap between germline ends came to 25 bases. The V gene's germline CDR1 is MNHEY and CDR2 SVGEGT. The CDR3 here is CASSSALPVTGPISNQPQHF. CDR3 nucleotides: TGTGCCAGCAGTTCGGCCCTACCGGTCACAGGCCCGATTAGCAATCAGCCCCAGCATTTT.

CDR3 residues: CASRRGQNTEAFF. The CDR3 region has the DNA TGCGCCAGCAGGAGAGGGCAGAACACTGAAGCTTTCTTT. This chain connects TRBV5-1 to TRBJ1-1; D remains ambiguous. The length of the CDR3 is 13 residues. Trimming removed 5 bases from V and 1 base from J, with 9 bases in between. Germline loops: CDR1 SGHRS, CDR2 YFSETQ.

This clone came up a few times. The V and J genes are TRBV4-1 and TRBJ1-2; no clear D gene. Germline CDR1 MGHRA, CDR2 YSYEKL. The CDR3 length is 19 residues. V was clipped by 1 base and J by 3 bases, with 24 bases between them. The CDR3 here is CASSQVGGLREEPHYGYTF. The CDR3, as DNA: TGCGCCAGCAGCCAAGTTGGTGGGCTGAGGGAGGAGCCCCACTATGGCTACACCTTC.

The chain recombines TRBV6-6 with TRBJ2-1, with TRBD2 identical over 8 bases. V gave up 4 bases and J gave up 4 bases; unmatched junction bases: 3. The CDR3 totals 14 residues. Germline V gene data show CDR1 as MNHNY and CDR2 as SVGAGI (reference sequence). The CDR3 reads CASSSRGGYNEQFF. The CDR3 bases are TGTGCCAGCAGTTCCCGGGGGGGTTACAATGAGCAGTTCTTC.

The rearrangement uses TRBV12-3 or TRBV12-4 and TRBJ1-2, with D possibly being TRBD1 (5 bases). Trimming left V 1 base short and J 4 bases short, with 7 bases between. The CDR3 extends over 13 amino acids. The chain's CDR3 is CASSLEDTYGYTF. CDR3 coding DNA: TGTGCCAGCAGTTTAGAGGACACCTATGGCTACACCTTC.

The V gene is TRBV6-5, the J gene TRBJ1-1; D not resolved. Germline assignment: CDR1 MNHEY and CDR2 SVGAGI. V was clipped by 4 bases and J by 0 bases, with 12 bases between them. The length of the CDR3 is 15 residues. This CDR3 reads CASSSSAGMNTEAFF. In nucleotides, the CDR3 is TGTGCCAGCAGTTCCTCTGCGGGCATGAACACTGAAGCTTTCTTT.

The chain uses TRBV5-1 and TRBJ2-5; TRBD2 matches at 14 bases. Germline V lookup: CDR1 SGHRS, CDR2 YFSETQ. This CDR3 contains 20 residues. The junction had 16 bases not matched to a gene; V was cut back by 5 bases and J by 1 base. The CDR3 loop is CASSPGTGGLAGVRQETQYF. CDR3 DNA sequence: TGCGCCAGCAGTCCCGGGACAGGGGGACTAGCGGGGGTACGCCAAGAGACCCAGTACTTC.

This clone appeared a few times. J is TRBJ1-1 and V is TRBV4-2; a possible D gene is TRBD1 (5 bases). The V gene's germline CDR1 is LGHNA and CDR2 YNFKEQ. V was clipped by 5 bases and J by 3 bases, with 13 bases between them. There are 14 residues in the CDR3. The CDR3 reads CASSSKRGDTEAFF. Here the CDR3 DNA reads TGTGCCAGCAGCTCCAAACGGGGGGACACTGAAGCTTTCTTT.

V usage is TRBV25-1 and J usage is TRBJ1-1, with TRBD1 identical over 7 bases. V dropped 4 bases and J dropped 2; count of bases not matched to a gene: 4. CDR1 and CDR2 from the germline V gene are MGHDK and SYGVNS. The CDR3 is 14 amino acids. The CDR3 DNA sequence: TGTGCCAGCAGTGGGCAGGGGGTCAACACTGAAGCTTTCTTT. Translation gives CASSGQGVNTEAFF.

The J gene is TRBJ2-1, the V gene TRBV3-1 (or the pseudogene TRBV3-2), with no clear D. Per the germline V gene, CDR1 is LGHDT and CDR2 is YNNKEL (reference sequence). V was cut by 2 bases and J by 9 bases, with 8 bases left in between. CDR3 length equals 12 residues. The CDR3 reads CASSQSTGEQFF. In DNA, the CDR3 is TGTGCCAGCAGCCAATCGACGGGTGAGCAGTTCTTC.

This chain connects TRBV12-3 or TRBV12-4 to TRBJ1-2; tentative D call: TRBD1 (5 bases). The CDR3 length is 13 residues. Trimming removed 4 bases from V and 6 bases from J, with 12 bases in between. This CDR3 is CASSWGETDGYTF. CDR3 bases: TGTGCCAGCAGTTGGGGGGAGACTGATGGCTACACCTTC.

The chain employs TRBV6-1 and TRBJ1-5, with D possibly matching TRBD1 (5 bases). The CDR3 is 13 amino acids. Trimming removed 1 base from V and 7 bases from J, with 8 bases in between. CDR1 and CDR2 from the germline V gene are MNHNS and SASEGT. CDR3 sequence: CASSEETGQPQHF. For the CDR3, the DNA is TGTGCCAGCAGTGAAGAAACAGGCCAGCCCCAGCATTTT.

The chain has TRBV5-6 and TRBJ2-1; 8 bases fit TRBD1. Germline CDR1 reads SGHDT; CDR2 reads YYEEEE. V shed 6 bases and J 7 bases; nucleotides not matched to a gene: 9. The CDR3 has 14 amino acids. This CDR3 is CASIAGGGLNEQFF. The CDR3 DNA is TGTGCCAGCATCGCAGGGGGCGGGTTGAATGAGCAGTTCTTC.

The chain uses TRBV4-1 and TRBJ2-3; maybe TRBD1 (6 bases). This CDR3 spans 13 amino acids. Germline loops: CDR1 MGHRA, CDR2 YSYEKL. V was trimmed by 6 bases and J by 4 bases, leaving 11 bases between them. The chain's CDR3 is CASRQGLADTQYF. DNA of the CDR3: TGCGCCAGCAGGCAGGGGCTCGCAGATACGCAGTATTTT.

The chain carries TRBV10-1 and TRBJ2-1; no clear D. Between the trimmed V and J ends, which lost 0 bases and 5 bases, there was a span of 8 bases. The CDR3 runs to 14 residues. The germline CDR1 and CDR2 sequences are WNHNN and SYGVQD (reference sequence). The DNA for the CDR3 is TGCGCCAGCAGTGAGTCGTGGCAGGACAATGAGCAGTTCTTC. As protein: CASSESWQDNEQFF.

This chain connects TRBV15 to TRBJ2-5; D is ambiguous. CDR1 LNHNV and CDR2 YYDKDF come from the germline V gene (reference sequence). This CDR3 region has 15 residues. Trimming stripped 0 bases from V and 5 bases from J, with 13 bases between. The CDR3 protein is CATSRDSTARETQYF. DNA of the CDR3: TGTGCCACCAGCAGAGATTCAACCGCGCGGGAGACCCAGTACTTC.

The J gene is TRBJ2-5, the V gene TRBV20-1; D is ambiguous. Germline-derived CDR1 and CDR2 are DFQATT and SNEGSKA (reference sequence). V was cut by 3 bases and J by 0 bases, with 2 bases left in between. The length of the CDR3 is 11 residues. CDR3 residues: CSASDQETQYF. The CDR3 nucleotides read TGCAGTGCTAGCGACCAAGAGACCCAGTACTTC.

On this clone: The sample has other DNA sequences that encode this CDR3 too. The chain combines TRBV6-1 with TRBJ1-5; tentatively, D is TRBD1 (6 bases). In germline, CDR1 is MNHNS, CDR2 SASEGT. CDR3 size: 14 residues. V lost 1 base, J lost 6 bases, and 10 bases lay in between. Written as DNA, the CDR3 is TGTGCCAGCAGTGAAGGGGGGGGGCTTCAGCCCCAGCATTTT. As protein: CASSEGGGLQPQHF.